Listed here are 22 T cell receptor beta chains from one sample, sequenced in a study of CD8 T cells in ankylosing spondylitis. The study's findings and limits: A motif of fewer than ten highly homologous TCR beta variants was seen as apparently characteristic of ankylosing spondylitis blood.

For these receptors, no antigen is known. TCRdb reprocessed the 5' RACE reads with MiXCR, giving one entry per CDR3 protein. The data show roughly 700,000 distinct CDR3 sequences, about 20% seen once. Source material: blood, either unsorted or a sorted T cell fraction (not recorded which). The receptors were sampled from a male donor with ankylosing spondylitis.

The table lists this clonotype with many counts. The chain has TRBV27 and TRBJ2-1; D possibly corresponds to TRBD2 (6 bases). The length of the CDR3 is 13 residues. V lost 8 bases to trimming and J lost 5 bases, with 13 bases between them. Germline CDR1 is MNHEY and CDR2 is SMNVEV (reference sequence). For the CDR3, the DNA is TGTGCCAGCGGGCCGGGACTCAACAATGAGCAGTTCTTC. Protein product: CASGPGLNNEQFF.

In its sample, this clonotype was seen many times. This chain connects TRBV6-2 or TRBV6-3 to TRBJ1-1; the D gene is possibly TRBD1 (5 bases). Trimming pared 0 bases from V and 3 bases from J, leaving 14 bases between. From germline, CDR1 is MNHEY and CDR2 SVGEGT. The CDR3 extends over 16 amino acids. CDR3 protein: CASSYSSAGADTEAFF. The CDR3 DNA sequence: TGTGCCAGCAGTTACTCTTCGGCCGGGGCGGACACTGAAGCTTTCTTT.

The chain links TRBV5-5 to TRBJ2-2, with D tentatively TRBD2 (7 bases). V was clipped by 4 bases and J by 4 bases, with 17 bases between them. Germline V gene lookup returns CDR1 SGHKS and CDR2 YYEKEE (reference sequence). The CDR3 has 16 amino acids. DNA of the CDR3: TGTGCCAGCAGCCCGGAGGGGGGGCCGAGCACCGGGGAGCTGTTTTTT. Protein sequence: CASSPEGGPSTGELFF.

CDR3 DNA: TGTGCCAGCAGCCACGGGACAGCGGTTCAAGAGACCCAGTACTTC. Translation gives CASSHGTAVQETQYF. This chain uses TRBV7-9 with TRBJ2-5; 7 nucleotides match TRBD1. The CDR3 is 15 residues long. J gave up 2 bases and V 5 bases, and 8 bases lay outside the gene matches. CDR1 and CDR2 (germline): SEHNR, FQNEAQ (reference sequence).

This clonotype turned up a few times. The CDR3 sequence: CSASWGRSSTPDTQYF. The CDR3 DNA reads as TGCAGTGCTAGTTGGGGACGGTCTTCGACCCCAGATACGCAGTATTTT. The V and J genes are TRBV20-1 and TRBJ2-3; either TRBD1 or TRBD2 may supply D (5 bases each). The CDR3 is 16 amino acids. V was clipped by 3 bases and J by 4 bases, with 20 bases between them. Germline V lookup: CDR1 DFQATT, CDR2 SNEGSKA (reference sequence).

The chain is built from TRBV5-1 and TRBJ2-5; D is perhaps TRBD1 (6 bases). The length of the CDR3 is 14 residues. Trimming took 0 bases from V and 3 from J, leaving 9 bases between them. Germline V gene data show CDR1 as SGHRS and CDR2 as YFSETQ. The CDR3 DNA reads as TGCGCCAGCAGCTTGGAGGGGACAAAAGAGACCCAGTACTTC. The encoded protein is CASSLEGTKETQYF.

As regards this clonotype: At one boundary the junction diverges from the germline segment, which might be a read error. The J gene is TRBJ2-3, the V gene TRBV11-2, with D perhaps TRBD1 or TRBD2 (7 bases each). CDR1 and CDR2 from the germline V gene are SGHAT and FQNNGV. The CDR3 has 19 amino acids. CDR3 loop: CASSLEGALAWWGTDTQYF. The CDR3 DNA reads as TGTGCCAGCAGCCTAGAGGGGGCACTAGCGTGGTGGGGCACAGATACGCAGTATTTT.

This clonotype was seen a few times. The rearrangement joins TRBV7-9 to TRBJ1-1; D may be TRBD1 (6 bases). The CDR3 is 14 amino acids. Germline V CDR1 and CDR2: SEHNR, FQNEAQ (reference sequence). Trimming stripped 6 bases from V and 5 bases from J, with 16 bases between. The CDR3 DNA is TGTGCCAGCAGGCTACAGGGCCGGGAGACTGAAGCTTTCTTT. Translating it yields CASRLQGRETEAFF.

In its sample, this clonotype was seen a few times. The CDR3 nucleotides are TGTGCCAGCAGCTTAGATCGGGGTCCGGGTGAGCAGTACTTC. It translates to CASSLDRGPGEQYF. The chain carries TRBV7-8 and TRBJ2-7, with D perhaps TRBD2 (5 bases). The CDR3 totals 14 residues. V was cut by 1 base and J by 7 bases, with 14 bases left in between. Germline V lookup: CDR1 SGHVS, CDR2 FQNEAQ.

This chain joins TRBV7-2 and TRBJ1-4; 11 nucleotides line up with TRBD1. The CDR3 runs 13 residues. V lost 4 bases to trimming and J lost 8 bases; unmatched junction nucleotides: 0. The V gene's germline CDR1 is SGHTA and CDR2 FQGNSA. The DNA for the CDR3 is TGTGCCAGCAGCTGGGACAGGGGGGAAAAACTGTTTTTT. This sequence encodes CASSWDRGEKLFF.

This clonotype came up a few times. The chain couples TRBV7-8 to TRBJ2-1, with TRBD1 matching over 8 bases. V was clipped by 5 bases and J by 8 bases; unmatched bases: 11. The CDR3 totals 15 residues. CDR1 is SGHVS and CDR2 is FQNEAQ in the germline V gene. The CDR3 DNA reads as TGTGCCAGCAGCCCCCGGACAGGGTCGGACCATGAGCAGTTCTTC. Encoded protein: CASSPRTGSDHEQFF.

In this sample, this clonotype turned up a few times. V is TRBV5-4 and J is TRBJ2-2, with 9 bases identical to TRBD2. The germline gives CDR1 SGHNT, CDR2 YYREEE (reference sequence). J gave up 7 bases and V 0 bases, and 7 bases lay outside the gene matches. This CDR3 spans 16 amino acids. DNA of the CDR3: TGTGCCAGCAGCTTGGGGCTAGCGGGAAGGGACGGGGAGCTGTTTTTT. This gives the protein CASSLGLAGRDGELFF.

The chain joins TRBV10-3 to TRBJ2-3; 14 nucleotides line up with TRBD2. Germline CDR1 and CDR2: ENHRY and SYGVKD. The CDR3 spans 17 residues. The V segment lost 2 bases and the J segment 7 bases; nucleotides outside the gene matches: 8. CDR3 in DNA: TGTGCCATCAGTGAGCCGGGACTAGCGGGGGAGAGTAATACGCAGTATTTT. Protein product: CAISEPGLAGESNTQYF.

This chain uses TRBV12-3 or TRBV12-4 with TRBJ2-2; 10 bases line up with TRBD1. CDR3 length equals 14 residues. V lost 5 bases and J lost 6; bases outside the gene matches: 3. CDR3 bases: TGTGCCAGCAGTGCGACAGGGGGCGCCGGGGAGCTGTTTTTT. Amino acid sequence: CASSATGGAGELFF.

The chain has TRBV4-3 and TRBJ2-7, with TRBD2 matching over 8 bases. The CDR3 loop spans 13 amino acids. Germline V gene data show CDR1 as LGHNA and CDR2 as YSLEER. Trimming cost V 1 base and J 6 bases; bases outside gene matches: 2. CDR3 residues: CASSQGTSLEQYF. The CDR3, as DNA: TGCGCCAGCAGCCAAGGGACTAGCCTCGAGCAGTACTTC.

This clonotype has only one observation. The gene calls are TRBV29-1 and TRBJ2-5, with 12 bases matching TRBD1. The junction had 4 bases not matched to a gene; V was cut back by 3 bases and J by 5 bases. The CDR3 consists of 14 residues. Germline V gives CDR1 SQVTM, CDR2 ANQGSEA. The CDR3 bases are TGCAGCGTTGAGGGGACAGGGGGCCATGAGACCCAGTACTTC. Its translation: CSVEGTGGHETQYF.

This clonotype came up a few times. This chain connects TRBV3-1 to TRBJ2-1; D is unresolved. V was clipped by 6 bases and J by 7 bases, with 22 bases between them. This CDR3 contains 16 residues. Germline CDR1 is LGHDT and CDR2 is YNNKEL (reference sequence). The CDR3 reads CASSLNSPGGENEQFF. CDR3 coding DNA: TGTGCCAGCAGTCTTAACAGTCCCGGTGGTGAAAATGAGCAGTTCTTC.

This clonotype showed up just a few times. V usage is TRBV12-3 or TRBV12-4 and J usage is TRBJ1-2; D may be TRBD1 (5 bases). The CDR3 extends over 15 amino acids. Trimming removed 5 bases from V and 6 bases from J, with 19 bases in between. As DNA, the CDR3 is TGTGCCAGCAGTCCACCGGACACCGGGCCCGATGGCTACACCTTC. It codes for CASSPPDTGPDGYTF.

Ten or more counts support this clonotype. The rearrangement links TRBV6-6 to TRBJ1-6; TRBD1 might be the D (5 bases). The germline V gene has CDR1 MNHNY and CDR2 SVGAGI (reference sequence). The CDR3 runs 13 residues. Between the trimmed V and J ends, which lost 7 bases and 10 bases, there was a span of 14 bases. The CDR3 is CASMSGSASPLHF. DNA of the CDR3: TGTGCCAGCATGTCAGGGTCTGCCTCACCCCTCCACTTT.

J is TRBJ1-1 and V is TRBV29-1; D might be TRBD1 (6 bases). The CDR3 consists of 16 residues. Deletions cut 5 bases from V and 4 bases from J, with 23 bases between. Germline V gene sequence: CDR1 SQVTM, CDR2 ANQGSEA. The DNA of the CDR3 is TGCAGCGTTACTCCCCCCGGGGGGCAGTCGGGCACTGAAGCTTTCTTT. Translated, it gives CSVTPPGGQSGTEAFF.

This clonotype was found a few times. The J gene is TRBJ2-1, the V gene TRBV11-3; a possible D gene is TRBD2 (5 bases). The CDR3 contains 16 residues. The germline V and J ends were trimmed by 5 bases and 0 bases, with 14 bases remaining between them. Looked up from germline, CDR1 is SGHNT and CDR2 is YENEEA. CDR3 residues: CASSPWESYSYNEQFF. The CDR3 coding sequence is TGTGCCAGCAGCCCGTGGGAGAGCTACTCCTACAATGAGCAGTTCTTC.

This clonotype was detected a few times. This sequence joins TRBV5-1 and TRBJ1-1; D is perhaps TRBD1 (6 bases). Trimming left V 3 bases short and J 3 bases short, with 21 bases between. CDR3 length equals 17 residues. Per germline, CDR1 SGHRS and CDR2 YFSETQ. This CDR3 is CASSSQGKGLEDTEAFF. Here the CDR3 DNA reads TGCGCCAGCAGCTCGCAGGGGAAGGGGCTTGAGGACACTGAAGCTTTCTTT.